The clone carrying this TCR beta chain has more than one count but fewer than ten. Antigen specificity is unknown. Sequencing was performed with immunoSEQ multiplex PCR; in TCRdb, only in-frame clones are kept and a portion is missing. The table records roughly 20,000 clones, more than 90% of them present only once. V was shortened by 1 base and J by 1 base, with 11 bases between the two germline ends. The CDR3 sequence is 15 residues long. Germline lookup yields CDR1 SGHNT and CDR2 YYREEE (reference sequence). These data originate in a study of PD-1 blockade in classical Hodgkin lymphoma. Broader study findings: Prior therapy or disease activity may underlie the repertoire differences, whose causes remain undefined. Newly diagnosed patients were reported to start with lower TCR diversity than healthy donors.

This sample's time point: newly diagnosed, previously untreated cHL patient sample. Out of thawed PBMCs, magnetic negative selection purified CD4+ T cells. It was PBMCs in newly diagnosed, untreated classical Hodgkin lymphoma that served as comparison. This TCR derives from a human donor with classical Hodgkin lymphoma. The sample was CD4+ T cells from blood. V and J are TRBV5-4 and TRBJ1-1; unclear D gene. DNA for the CDR3: TGTGCCAGCAGCTTGAGTAAGGATGGGAACACTGAAGCTTTCTTT. This sequence encodes CASSLSKDGNTEAFF.